A selection of T cell receptor beta chains follows, all from one sample in a study of blood T cell repertoires in COVID-19. Assay: immunoSEQ multiplex PCR; the TCRdb copy retains only in-frame clones and omits some. In the table there are fewer than 250,000 clones, around 82% of which are singletons. The sequenced sample consisted of peripheral blood. The receptors were sampled from a man aged 45-65 years with active or convalescent COVID-19. Each CDR3 is given with its conserved first and last residue. The D gene is left open where the match is weak. Clone size appears in some rows only: once, few, many, or a class for an expanded clone.

>TRBV5-1|NA|NA|TRBJ2-5
TGCGCCAGCAGCTTGGGAGGGGGTCGGGAGACCCAGTACTTC
CASSLGGGRETQYF
>TRBV4-2|TRBD1|NA|TRBJ1-5
TGTGCCAGCAGCCAACTGGGACAGCTCAATCAGCCCCAGCATTTT
CASSQLGQLNQPQHF
>TRBV6-5|NA|NA|TRBJ1-1
TGTGCCAGCATTTCCCTCGATCCGGACACTGAAGCTTTCTTT
CASISLDPDTEAFF
>TRBV5-1|TRBD1|NA|TRBJ1-3
TGCGCCAGCAGCTTGGAGACAGGGTTTGGTGGCACCATATATTTT
CASSLETGFGGTIYF
>TRBV12-5|TRBD1|NA|TRBJ2-1
TGTGCTAGTGGTTTGGTACCGAGGACAGGGCGGGCCAATGAGCAGTTCTTC
CASGLVPRTGRANEQFF
>TRBV2|NA|NA|TRBJ1-4
TGTGCCAGCAGTGGAAATACCGCAGGGGCCCCGGAAAAACTGTTTTTT
CASSGNTAGAPEKLFF
>TRBV11-3|TRBD1|once|TRBJ2-4
TGTGCCAGCAGCTTGGGGGGGACAGGGGTCAAAAACATTCAGTACTTC
CASSLGGTGVKNIQYF
>TRBV7-8|NA|NA|TRBJ1-5
TGTGCCAGCAGCCCTGACGGGAGGAATCAGCCCCAGCATTTT
CASSPDGRNQPQHF
>TRBV28|NA|NA|TRBJ2-1
TGTGCCAGCAGTTTAAGGCGTGTCGAGGGTCCTGGGGTCTATGAGCAGTTCTTC
CASSLRRVEGPGVYEQFF
>TRBV7-2|NA|NA|TRBJ1-2
TGTGCCAGCAGCTTCACCCCTGGGGGGGGAGATGGCTACACCTTC
CASSFTPGGGDGYTF
>TRBV5-8|TRBD1|NA|TRBJ1-4
TGTGCCAGCAGCTTCTTGGGACAGGGCGTAGGGGCTAATGAAAAACTGTTTTTT
CASSFLGQGVGANEKLFF
>TRBV19|TRBD1|NA|TRBJ1-5
TGTGCCGGGGGGACAGGGAATCAGCCCCAGCATTTT
CAGGTGNQPQHF
>TRBV7-2|NA|NA|TRBJ2-2
TGTGCCAGCAGCTCCCGAGGTACCGGGGAGCTGTTTTTT
CASSSRGTGELFF
>TRBV18|NA|NA|TRBJ1-1
TGTGCCAGCTCCCGCACGGCTAGGGGGAACACTGAAGCTTTCTTT
CASSRTARGNTEAFF
>TRBV5-4|TRBD1|few|TRBJ1-2
TGTGCCAGCAGCCCCGGAGGGGGCGCCGCTAACTATGGCTACACCTTC
CASSPGGGAANYGYTF
>TRBV7-3|NA|NA|TRBJ2-1
TGTGCCAGCAGCTTATTGGGCAATAATGAGCAGTTCTTC
CASSLLGNNEQFF
>TRBV7-2|NA|NA|TRBJ1-2
TGTGCCAGCAGCTTCGACAGTCGTTATGGCTACACCTTC
CASSFDSRYGYTF
>TRBV11-2|NA|NA|TRBJ2-7
TGTGCCAGCAGAAGGGGGGGGAACGAGCAGTACTTC
CASRRGGNEQYF
>TRBV15|TRBD1|few|TRBJ1-1
TGTGCCACCAGCACGAGGACAGGGGTCACTGAAGCTTTCTTT
CATSTRTGVTEAFF
>TRBV18|NA|NA|TRBJ1-5
TGTGCCAGCTCCTCGCGACAGCTCAATCAGCCCCAGCATTTT
CASSSRQLNQPQHF
>TRBV7-9|TRBD1|few|TRBJ1-3
TGTGCCAGCAGCTTCGGACAGGGGGCTGGAAACACCATATATTTT
CASSFGQGAGNTIYF
>TRBV6-5|NA|few|TRBJ1-2
TGTGCCAGCAGTTACCTAAGCTATGGCTACACCTTC
CASSYLSYGYTF
>TRBV7-3|NA|NA|TRBJ2-7
TGTGCCAGCAGCTTAAGCGGTTCCAGTTCCGAGCAGTACTTC
CASSLSGSSSEQYF
>TRBV3-1/TRBV3-2|NA|NA|TRBJ2-2
TGTGCCAGCAGCCCCGGCCACAGGCCCGAGGGGGAGAACACCGGGGAGCTGTTTTTT
CASSPGHRPEGENTGELFF
>TRBV29-1|TRBD2|NA|TRBJ2-2
TGCATAGGGACTAGCGGGAACACCGGGGAGCTGTTTTTT
CIGTSGNTGELFF
>TRBV5-1|NA|NA|TRBJ1-1
TGCGCCAGCAGCCTGGCTTCTAACACTGAAGCTTTCTTT
CASSLASNTEAFF
>TRBV6-5|TRBD1|NA|TRBJ2-7
TGTGCCAGCAGCGTCGGGACAGGGATACACGAGCAGTACTTC
CASSVGTGIHEQYF
>TRBV7-2|NA|NA|TRBJ2-7
TGTGCCAGCAGCTTAGACAGGGCTAGGGACGAGCAGTACTTC
CASSLDRARDEQYF
>TRBV30|TRBD1|once|TRBJ2-5
TGTGCCTGGAGAGGGGGACAGGGGTACCAAGAGACCCAGTACTTC
CAWRGGQGYQETQYF
>TRBV4-3|NA|NA|TRBJ2-2
TGCGCCAGCAGCCAAGAAGAAGCGGCGAACACCGGGGAGCTGTTTTTT
CASSQEEAANTGELFF
>TRBV7-2|TRBD1|NA|TRBJ2-5
TGTGCCAGCAGCCCCTTAAGGACAGGGATTAAAGAGACCCAGTACTTC
CASSPLRTGIKETQYF
>TRBV7-9|NA|NA|TRBJ1-2
TGTGCCAGCAGCTTAGCCTTGACTGGGGGCTACACCTTC
CASSLALTGGYTF
>TRBV10-3|TRBD1|NA|TRBJ1-6
TGTGCCATCAGAGCCTCCGGGACAGGGGTTAGCTCCTATAATTCACCCCTCCACTTT
CAIRASGTGVSSYNSPLHF
>TRBV6-6|NA|few|TRBJ2-2
TGTGCCATTTTCCAGGGGCCGAGGACCGGGGAGCTGTTTTTT
CAIFQGPRTGELFF
>TRBV29-1|NA|once|TRBJ2-5
TGCAGCGTTGAAGAGGGCATTGGGACCCAGTACTTC
CSVEEGIGTQYF
>TRBV30|NA|once|TRBJ2-5
TGTGCCTGGAGTGTAGGCGGCCAAGGGACCCAGTACTTC
CAWSVGGQGTQYF
>TRBV25-1|NA|once|TRBJ1-2
TGTGCCAGCAAAGAGGGTCTTGGCTACACCTTC
CASKEGLGYTF
>TRBV19|TRBD1|NA|TRBJ1-1
TGTGCCAGTAGTACGACAGGGTCGAACCATGAAGCTTTCTTT
CASSTTGSNHEAFF
>TRBV19|TRBD1|once|TRBJ2-4
TGTGCCAGTAGTCACACCCCGACAGGGCCTCTCAAAAACATTCAGTACTTC
CASSHTPTGPLKNIQYF
>TRBV28|TRBD2|NA|TRBJ2-3
TGTGCCAGCAGGCTAGCGGGAGCAGATACGCAGTATTTT
CASRLAGADTQYF
>TRBV30|NA|few|TRBJ2-1
TGTGCCTGGAGTGTACAGGGCGGTGAGCAGTTCTTC
CAWSVQGGEQFF
>TRBV29-1|TRBD1|NA|TRBJ1-2
TGCAGCGCGCGACAGGGCTATGGCTACACCTTC
CSARQGYGYTF
>TRBV7-2|TRBD1|NA|TRBJ2-7
TGTGCCAGCAGCCAAGAGGGGGCCGTACGAGACTACGAGCAGTACTTC
CASSQEGAVRDYEQYF
>TRBV10-3|TRBD2|NA|TRBJ2-1
TGTGCCATCAGTGAGTTAGCGGGGAGGGGGAATGAGCAGTTCTTC
CAISELAGRGNEQFF
>TRBV5-6|NA|NA|TRBJ1-2
TGTGCCAGCAGACTGAGCACTAACTATGGCTACACCTTC
CASRLSTNYGYTF
>TRBV5-4|NA|NA|TRBJ1-3
TGTGCCAGCAGCTTGGAAGTGGCCGGAAACACCATATATTTT
CASSLEVAGNTIYF
>TRBV9|TRBD1|NA|TRBJ1-2
TGTGCCAGCAGCGTAGATCCAGGGGGCGGTGGCTACACCTTC
CASSVDPGGGGYTF
>TRBV5-1|NA|NA|TRBJ2-2
TGCGCCAGCAGCTTTGGGCAGGGGTACACCGGGGAGCTGTTTTTT
CASSFGQGYTGELFF